This T cell receptor (beta chain) was retrieved from a study of blood T cell repertoires in COVID-19. Using immunoSEQ multiplex PCR, the repertoire was profiled, and TCRdb retains in-frame clones only, with some absent. The sample has 150,000 or so clones, around 80% seen once. The clonotype comes from a woman aged 55-75 years who had recovered from COVID-19. The sequenced sample was PBMCs or T cells enriched from blood (not recorded which).

The CDR3 spells CASSLKLSAYNSPLHF. CDR3 nucleotide sequence: TGTGCCAGCAGCCTCAAACTGAGCGCTTATAATTCACCCCTCCACTTT. The chain links TRBV7-2 to TRBJ1-6; no reliable D call. Per the germline V gene, CDR1 is SGHTA and CDR2 is FQGNSA. This CDR3 has 16 amino acids. The V gene lost 5 bases and the J gene lost 4 bases, with 15 bases spanning the gap.